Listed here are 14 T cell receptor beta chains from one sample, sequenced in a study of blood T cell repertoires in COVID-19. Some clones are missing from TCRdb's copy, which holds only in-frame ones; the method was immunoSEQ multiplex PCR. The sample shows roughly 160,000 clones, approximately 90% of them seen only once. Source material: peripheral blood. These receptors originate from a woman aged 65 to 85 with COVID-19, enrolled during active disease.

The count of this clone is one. The CDR3 reads CASSGQGAYNSPLHF. DNA of the CDR3: TGTGCCAGTAGTGGACAGGGCGCCTATAATTCACCCCTCCACTTT. The chain carries TRBV19 and TRBJ1-6, with 8 bases that match TRBD1. CDR1 is LNHDA and CDR2 is SQIVND in the germline V gene (reference sequence). V was pared by 5 bases and J by 2 bases, with 2 bases of the junction left unmatched. CDR3 length equals 15 residues.

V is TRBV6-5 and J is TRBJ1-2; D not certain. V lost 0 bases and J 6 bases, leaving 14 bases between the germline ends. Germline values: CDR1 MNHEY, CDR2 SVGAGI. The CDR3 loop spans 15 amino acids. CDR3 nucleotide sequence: TGTGCCAGCAGTTACTCGTCGGGGTCGATCAATGGCTACACCTTC. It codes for CASSYSSGSINGYTF.

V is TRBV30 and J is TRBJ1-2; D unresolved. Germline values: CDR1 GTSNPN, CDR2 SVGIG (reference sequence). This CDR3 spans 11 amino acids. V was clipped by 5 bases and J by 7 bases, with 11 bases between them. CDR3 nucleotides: TGTGCCTGGGGTGGGTCGGGTGGCTACACCTTC. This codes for CAWGGSGGYTF.

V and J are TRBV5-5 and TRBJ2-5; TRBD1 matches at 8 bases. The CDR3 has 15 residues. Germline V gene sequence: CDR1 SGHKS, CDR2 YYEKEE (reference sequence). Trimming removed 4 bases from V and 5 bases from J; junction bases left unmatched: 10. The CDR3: CASSAAQGAMETQYF. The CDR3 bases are TGTGCCAGCAGCGCGGCGCAGGGGGCGATGGAGACCCAGTACTTC.

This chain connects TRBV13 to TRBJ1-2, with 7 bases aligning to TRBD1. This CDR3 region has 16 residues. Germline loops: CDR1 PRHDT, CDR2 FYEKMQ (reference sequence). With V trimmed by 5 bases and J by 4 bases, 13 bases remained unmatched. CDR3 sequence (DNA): TGTGCCAGCAGCCTCGGTCGGCAGGGGGTTGGCTATGGCTACACCTTC. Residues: CASSLGRQGVGYGYTF.

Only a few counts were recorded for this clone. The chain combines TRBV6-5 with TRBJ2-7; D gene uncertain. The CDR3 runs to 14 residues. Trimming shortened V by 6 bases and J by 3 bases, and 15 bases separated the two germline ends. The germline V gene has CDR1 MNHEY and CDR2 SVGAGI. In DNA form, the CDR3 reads TGTGCCAGCAGCCCCGGCAGGCTGAACTACGAGCAGTACTTC. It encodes CASSPGRLNYEQYF.

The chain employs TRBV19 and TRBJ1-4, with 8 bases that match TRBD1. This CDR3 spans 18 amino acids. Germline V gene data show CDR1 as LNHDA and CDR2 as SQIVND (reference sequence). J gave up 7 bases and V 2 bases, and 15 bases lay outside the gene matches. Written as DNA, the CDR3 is TGTGCCAGTAGTATATCAGGGGGCGCAACAGGGCGCAGTGAAAAACTGTTTTTT. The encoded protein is CASSISGGATGRSEKLFF. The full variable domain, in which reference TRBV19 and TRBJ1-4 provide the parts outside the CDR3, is DGGITQSPKYLFRKEGQNVTLSCEQNLNHDAMYWYRQDPGQGLRLIYYSQIVNDFQKGDIAEGYSVSREKKESFPLTVTSAQKNPTAFYLCASSISGGATGRSEKLFFGSGTQLSVL.

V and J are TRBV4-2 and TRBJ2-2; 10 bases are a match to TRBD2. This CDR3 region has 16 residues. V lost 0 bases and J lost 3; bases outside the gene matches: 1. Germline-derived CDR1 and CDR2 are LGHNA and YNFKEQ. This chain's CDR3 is CASSQEGLADTGELFF. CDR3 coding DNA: TGTGCCAGCAGCCAAGAAGGACTAGCGGACACCGGGGAGCTGTTTTTT.

Written as DNA, the CDR3 is TGTGCCAGCAGCCCCCTGACGGGGAACACTGAAGCTTTCTTT. Its protein is CASSPLTGNTEAFF. The V call is TRBV9, the J call TRBJ1-1; D gene unclear. The CDR3 is made up of 14 amino acids. Germline loops: CDR1 SGDLS, CDR2 YYNGEE. V lost 4 bases, J lost 1 base, and 11 bases lay in between.

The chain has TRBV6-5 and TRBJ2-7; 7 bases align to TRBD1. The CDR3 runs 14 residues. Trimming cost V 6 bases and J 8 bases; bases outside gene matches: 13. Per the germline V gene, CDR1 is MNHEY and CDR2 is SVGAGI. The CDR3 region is CASRTQGWNFQQYF. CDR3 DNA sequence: TGTGCCAGCAGAACACAGGGGTGGAATTTCCAGCAGTACTTC.

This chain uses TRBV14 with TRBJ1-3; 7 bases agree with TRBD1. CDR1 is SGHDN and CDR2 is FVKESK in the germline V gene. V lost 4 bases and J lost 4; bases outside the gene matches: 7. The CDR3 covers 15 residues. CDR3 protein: CASSRIGGSGNTIYF. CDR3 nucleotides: TGTGCCAGCAGCCGAATAGGGGGCTCAGGAAACACCATATATTTT.

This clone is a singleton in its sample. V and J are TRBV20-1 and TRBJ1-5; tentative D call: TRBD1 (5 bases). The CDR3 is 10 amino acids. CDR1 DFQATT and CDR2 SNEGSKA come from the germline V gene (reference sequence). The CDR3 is CSAGGQPQHF. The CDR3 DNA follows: TGCAGCGCGGGGGGACAGCCCCAGCATTTT.

CDR3 sequence (DNA): TGTGCCACCAGTGACCCCAGGACACCCTACGAGCAGTACTTC. This gives the protein CATSDPRTPYEQYF. The rearrangement joins TRBV24-1 to TRBJ2-7, with D perhaps matching TRBD1 (5 bases). The V gene lost 4 bases and the J gene lost 2 bases, with 11 bases spanning the gap. The CDR3 extends over 14 amino acids. In germline, CDR1 is KGHDR, CDR2 SFDVKD.

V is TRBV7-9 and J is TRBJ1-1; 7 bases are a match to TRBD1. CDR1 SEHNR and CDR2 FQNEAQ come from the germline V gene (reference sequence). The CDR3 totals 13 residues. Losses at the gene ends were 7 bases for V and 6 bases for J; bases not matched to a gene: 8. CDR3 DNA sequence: TGTGCCAGCAACATAGGGGGCCAGCCTGAAGCTTTCTTT. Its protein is CASNIGGQPEAFF.